This passage covers 19 T cell receptor beta chains from one sample sequenced in a study of high-grade serous ovarian cancer treatment subgroups. The method was immunoSEQ multiplex PCR; TCRdb's version includes in-frame clones alone and lacks a portion of them. Of about 8,600 clones in the sample, approximately 79% were seen once. The tumor samples were collected prior to definitive surgery or chemotherapy. Sequenced: tumor tissue. Receptors were obtained from a human donor with high-grade serous ovarian cancer.

The CDR3 DNA follows: TGTGCCAGCAGCTTAGGAACCGGGACAGGGGAAACAATGGATCAGCCCCAGCATTTT. Translation: CASSLGTGTGETMDQPQHF. The V and J genes are TRBV7-9 and TRBJ1-5, with TRBD1 identical over 10 bases. The trim removed 1 base at V and 5 bases at J, leaving 14 bases unmatched. Germline CDR1 reads SEHNR; CDR2 reads FQNEAQ (reference sequence). This CDR3 has 19 amino acids.

The V gene is TRBV2, the J gene TRBJ2-5, with TRBD2 matching 9 bases. J was trimmed by 5 bases and V by 6 bases; bases with no gene match: 10. CDR3 length: 15 residues. From germline, CDR1 is SNHLY and CDR2 FYNNEI. This CDR3 is CASREPGLAYETQYF. Here the CDR3 DNA reads TGTGCCAGCAGGGAACCGGGACTAGCTTATGAGACCCAGTACTTC.

The gene calls are TRBV19 and TRBJ2-1; D possibly corresponds to TRBD2 (6 bases). This CDR3 is 15 amino acids long. Trimming cost V 3 bases and J 0 bases, with 9 bases left between them. Germline CDR1 and CDR2: LNHDA and SQIVND (reference sequence). CDR3: CASSMGGVSYNEQFF. CDR3 nucleotides: TGTGCCAGTAGTATGGGGGGTGTCTCCTACAATGAGCAGTTCTTC.

The V and J genes are TRBV4-3 and TRBJ2-1; 10 bases are a match to TRBD1. The germline gives CDR1 LGHNA, CDR2 YSLEER. With V trimmed by 2 bases and J by 5 bases, 18 bases remained unmatched. This CDR3 is 20 amino acids long. Here the CDR3 reads CASSQKGDRGSLAGHNEQFF. DNA of the CDR3: TGCGCCAGCAGCCAAAAAGGGGACAGGGGAAGTCTAGCGGGCCACAATGAGCAGTTCTTC.

This clone was recorded a few times. This chain uses TRBV2 with TRBJ1-2; no clear D. V was trimmed by 4 bases and J by 2 bases, leaving 11 bases between them. Germline CDR1 SNHLY, CDR2 FYNNEI. CDR3 size: 14 residues. CDR3 residues: CASSVGRVNYGYTF. The CDR3 coding sequence is TGTGCCAGCAGTGTGGGGAGGGTCAACTATGGCTACACCTTC.

In this sample, this clone is medium-sized. The gene calls are TRBV4-1 and TRBJ1-3, with a possible D match to TRBD1 (5 bases). CDR1 and CDR2 from the germline V gene are MGHRA and YSYEKL. This CDR3 is 18 amino acids long. The V end lost 0 bases, the J end lost 0 bases, and 15 bases lay between the germline ends. The CDR3: CASSQDLLGAASGNTIYF. CDR3 DNA sequence: TGCGCCAGCAGCCAAGATCTGCTTGGGGCAGCCTCTGGAAACACCATATATTTT.

V usage is TRBV27 and J usage is TRBJ2-7; 9 bases are a match to TRBD1. Germline lookup yields CDR1 MNHEY and CDR2 SMNVEV (reference sequence). V shed 6 bases and J 0 bases; nucleotides not matched to a gene: 6. The CDR3 is made up of 15 amino acids. In DNA form, the CDR3 reads TGTGCCAGCAGGGACAGGGGACGACTCTCCTACGAGCAGTACTTC. It yields the protein CASRDRGRLSYEQYF.

V is TRBV28 and J is TRBJ2-3, with TRBD1 identical over 8 bases. V dropped 6 bases and J dropped 6; count of bases not matched to a gene: 8. The CDR3 is made up of 14 amino acids. Per the germline V gene, CDR1 is MDHEN and CDR2 is SYDVKM. The CDR3 region is CASRARTGIDTQYF. The CDR3 nucleotides read TGTGCCAGCAGGGCCAGGACAGGGATCGATACGCAGTATTTT. The full variable domain, rest sourced from reference TRBV28 and TRBJ2-3, is DVKVTQSSRYLVKRTGEKVFLECVQDMDHENMFWYRQDPGLGLRLIYFSYDVKMKEKGDIPEGYSVSREKKERFSLILESASTNQTSMYLCASRARTGIDTQYFGPGTRLTVL.

By proportion, this clone is medium-sized. The chain carries TRBV28 and TRBJ2-7, with 7 nucleotides matching TRBD2. In germline, CDR1 is MDHEN, CDR2 SYDVKM. The CDR3 is 15 residues long. The V and J ends lost 4 bases and 3 bases, in that order; junction bases with no gene match: 9. The CDR3 is CASSYGLVLSYEQYF. CDR3 DNA: TGTGCCAGCAGTTACGGACTAGTGTTGAGCTACGAGCAGTACTTC.

The J gene is TRBJ1-4, the V gene TRBV5-4; D uncertain. The germline CDR1 and CDR2 sequences are SGHNT and YYREEE (reference sequence). The CDR3 is made up of 16 amino acids. V lost 5 bases and J lost 3, with 17 bases in between. The CDR3 DNA reads as TGTGCCAGCAGTATCTTGACGGGATCTTCTAATGAAAAACTGTTTTTT. Protein sequence: CASSILTGSSNEKLFF.

This chain connects TRBV4-1 to TRBJ1-2; D gene uncertain. The V gene's germline CDR1 is MGHRA and CDR2 YSYEKL. V was clipped by 2 bases and J by 5 bases, with 21 bases between them. The CDR3 has 17 residues. The CDR3, as DNA: TGCGCCAGCAGCCAATTTTCGGAGCGACTCGTTGGATATGGCTACACCTTC. Translation: CASSQFSERLVGYGYTF.

The rearrangement uses TRBV5-4 and TRBJ2-1; TRBD1 matches 7 bases. The J segment lost 0 bases and the V segment lost 3 bases, leaving 3 bases of the junction unmatched. This CDR3 spans 15 amino acids. Germline V gene data show CDR1 as SGHNT and CDR2 as YYREEE (reference sequence). DNA for the CDR3: TGTGCCAGCAGCTCCGGGACAGACTCCTACAATGAGCAGTTCTTC. This gives the protein CASSSGTDSYNEQFF.

The gene calls are TRBV7-9 and TRBJ1-5; TRBD1 matches 10 bases. V shed 6 bases, J shed 2 bases, and the junction held 10 bases outside the gene matches. The CDR3 contains 17 residues. CDR1 and CDR2 (germline): SEHNR, FQNEAQ (reference sequence). The CDR3 DNA reads as TGTGCCAGCAGTTGGGGGACAGGGGTGTTGGGCAATCAGCCCCAGCATTTT. It specifies CASSWGTGVLGNQPQHF. Full variable domain (rest looked up from reference TRBV7-9 and TRBJ1-5): DTGVSQNPRHKITKRGQNVTFRCDPISEHNRLYWYRQTLGQGPEFLTYFQNEAQLEKSRLLSDRFSAERPKGSFSTLEIQRTEQGDSAMYLCASSWGTGVLGNQPQHFGDGTRLSIL.

The chain links TRBV4-1 to TRBJ2-3; TRBD2 might be the D (6 bases). V was pared by 4 bases and J by 0 bases, with 14 bases between. Per germline, CDR1 MGHRA and CDR2 YSYEKL. This CDR3 is built from 16 residues. CDR3 protein: CASSPLASTSTDTQYF. In DNA, the CDR3 is TGCGCCAGCAGCCCCCTAGCGAGTACTAGCACAGATACGCAGTATTTT.

The rearrangement uses TRBV7-2 and TRBJ2-6; perhaps TRBD2 as D (5 bases). Germline V gene data show CDR1 as SGHTA and CDR2 as FQGNSA. This CDR3 region has 17 residues. V lost 4 bases and J lost 0, with 13 bases in between. This CDR3 is CASSSLPGSSGANVLTF. For the CDR3, the DNA is TGTGCCAGCAGCTCACTCCCGGGGAGCTCTGGGGCCAACGTCCTGACTTTC.

The chain couples TRBV11-2 to TRBJ2-7; 10 bases map to TRBD2. This CDR3 has 14 residues. In germline, CDR1 is SGHAT, CDR2 FQNNGV. V trimming: 2 bases; J trimming: 9 bases; junction bases outside the gene matches: 7. The CDR3: CASSLSAGGGSQYF. The CDR3 DNA sequence: TGTGCCAGCAGCTTATCAGCGGGGGGGGGCTCGCAGTACTTC.

The genes are TRBV7-9 and TRBJ2-1; the D is unclear. The CDR3 runs 12 residues. V lost 3 bases, J lost 5 bases, and 5 bases lay in between. Germline V gene data show CDR1 as SEHNR and CDR2 as FQNEAQ (reference sequence). CDR3 nucleotides: TGTGCCAGCAGCTTGCTTCACAATGAGCAGTTCTTC. Its translation: CASSLLHNEQFF.

This clone was seen more than once but under ten times. V gene TRBV2 combines with J gene TRBJ1-4; D gene uncertain. CDR1 is SNHLY, CDR2 FYNNEI, per germline. The CDR3 is 13 amino acids. The ends were cut back, 3 bases at V and 4 bases at J, with 6 bases in the middle. The DNA for the CDR3 is TGTGCCAGCAGTGACAGGAGTAATGAAAAACTGTTTTTT. This encodes CASSDRSNEKLFF.

The chain carries TRBV6-6 and TRBJ2-7, with 7 nucleotides matching TRBD1. The J call is in doubt because the DNA end fits TRBJ2-5 better. The CDR3 extends over 14 amino acids. The V gene's germline CDR1 is MNHNY and CDR2 SVGAGI (reference sequence). CDR3 in amino acids: CASSPAQGRGTQYF. The CDR3 nucleotides are TGTGCCAGCAGCCCGGCACAGGGGCGAGGGACCCAGTACTTC.